The clone carrying this TCR beta chain appeared a single time. These data originate in a study of PD-L1 blockade in urothelial cancer. About the research overall: It was at 3 weeks (second dose) and 6 weeks after treatment start that blood was analyzed. Specimens of blood held a median count of roughly 130,000 T cells.

Assay used: immunoSEQ multiplex PCR; TCRdb lists only in-frame clones, some missing. The sample shows around 40,000 clones, about 89% of them seen only once. V was clipped by 5 bases and J by 0 bases, with 12 bases between them. The CDR3 extends over 15 amino acids. Germline loops: CDR1 SGHNT, CDR2 YYREEE (reference sequence). The diagnosis in patients was locally advanced or metastatic urothelial carcinoma. Samples were collected from each patient before treatment and during treatment. Each patient gave between 1 and 8 of them in total. This sample comprised PBMCs, obtained around atezolizumab (anti-PD-L1) treatment. The clonotype was recovered from a man in his sixties with urothelial cancer. The rearrangement links TRBV5-4 to TRBJ2-4, with D maybe TRBD1 (6 bases). CDR3 sequence reads: CASSLDSLAKNIQYF. The CDR3 region has the DNA TGTGCCAGCAGTCTGGACAGTCTAGCCAAAAACATTCAGTACTTC.